This T cell receptor (beta chain) is drawn from a study of T cell repertoires in cytomegalovirus infection. Background on the study: Evidence of both CMV infection and a matching HLA type came from public TCR beta signatures.

This clonotype occurred once. The antigen remains unidentified. Sequence at one end of the junction differs from germline and may be a read error. One entry per CDR3 protein, called by TCRdb with MiXCR from the reads. The sample holds some 800,000 distinct CDR3 sequences; about 33% are singletons and the top ten take roughly an eighth. Germline V lookup: CDR1 ENHRY, CDR2 SYGVKD. CDR3 length: 12 residues. Sequences were derived from cultured CD8+ T cells from PBMCs, sampled from culture after CMV antigen stimulation. The TCR sequence derives from a human donor in good health (CMV status not recorded). Some clones in this sample may be carry-over from other donors' samples. V gene TRBV10-3 combines with J gene TRBJ2-1; D is undetermined. The CDR3 DNA reads TGTGCCATCAGTAAGTCTCCCAATGAGCAGTTCTTC. Its protein product is CAISKSPNEQFF.